The sequence of this TCR beta chain was determined in a study of T cells after posttransplantation cyclophosphamide. V lost 8 bases to trimming and J lost 4 bases; unmatched junction nucleotides: 12. There are 15 residues in the CDR3. From germline, CDR1 is MNHEY and CDR2 SVGEGT. This clone was observed many times. What it binds is unknown. Whole-study results and caveats: Recipient CMV seropositivity and CMV reactivation strongly tracked TRB clonality.

Here immunoSEQ multiplex PCR was the method, and the copy in TCRdb shows in-frame clones only, minus some. The record shows tens of thousands of clones for this sample, with no singletons present. The rearrangement links TRBV6-2 or TRBV6-3 to TRBJ1-2; 8 bases fit TRBD1. The source of this sequence is a woman aged 50 to 65 in good health and a related stem cell transplant donor. Sequenced material: PBMCs. The CDR3 DNA reads as TGTGCCAGCGATGACCCCCGGGACAGGTCCTATGGCTACACCTTC. This sequence encodes CASDDPRDRSYGYTF.